This T cell receptor beta chain was captured by sequencing in a study of OX40 agonist ivuxolimab in advanced cancers. The study sampled blood at baseline, cycle 4 day 1, and cycle 7 day 1. The protocol was immunoSEQ multiplex PCR, while the TCRdb copy is restricted to in-frame clones and leaves out a portion. The profile shows about 23,000 clones, under 85% of them singletons. From germline, CDR1 is MNHEY and CDR2 SMNVEV (reference sequence). The CDR3 is 14 residues long. V lost 8 bases and J 5 bases, leaving 18 bases between the germline ends. This TCR was recovered from an adult with an advanced solid tumor such as melanoma, head and neck, liver or kidney cancer. V and J are TRBV27 and TRBJ1-2; possibly TRBD1 for D (6 bases). This material consisted of CD4+ or CD8+ T cells sorted from blood, taken in a trial of the OX40 agonist ivuxolimab. The CDR3 DNA reads as TGTGCCAGCCGGTCGGGAGGGGGAGGTTATGGCTACACCTTC. Translating gives CASRSGGGGYGYTF.